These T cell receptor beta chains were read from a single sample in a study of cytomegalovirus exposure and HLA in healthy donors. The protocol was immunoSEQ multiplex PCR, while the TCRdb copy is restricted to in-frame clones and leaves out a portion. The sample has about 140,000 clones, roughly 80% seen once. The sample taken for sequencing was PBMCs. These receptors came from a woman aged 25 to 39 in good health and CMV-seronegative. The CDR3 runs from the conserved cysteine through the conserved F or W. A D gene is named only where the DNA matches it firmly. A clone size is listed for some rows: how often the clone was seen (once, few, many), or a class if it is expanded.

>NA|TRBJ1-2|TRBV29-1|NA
CSVWDTGNYGYTF
TGCAGCGTATGGGACACCGGTAACTATGGCTACACCTTC
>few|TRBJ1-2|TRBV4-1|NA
CASRSDGGAYGYTF
TGCGCCAGCAGGTCGGACGGGGGAGCCTATGGCTACACCTTC
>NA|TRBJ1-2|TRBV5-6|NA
CASSLAGFYGYTF
TGTGCCAGCAGCTTGGCCGGGTTCTATGGCTACACCTTC
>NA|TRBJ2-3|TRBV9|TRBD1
CASSPQGGLDTQYF
TGTGCCAGCAGCCCACAGGGGGGATTGGATACGCAGTATTTT
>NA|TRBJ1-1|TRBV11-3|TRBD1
CASSLAYRGEAFF
TGTGCCAGCAGCTTAGCCTACAGGGGAGAAGCTTTCTTT
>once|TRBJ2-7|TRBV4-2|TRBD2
CASSQEASGRAYEQYF
TGTGCCAGCAGCCAAGAGGCCAGCGGGAGGGCCTACGAGCAGTACTTC
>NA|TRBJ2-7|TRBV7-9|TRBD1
CASSPDRDHSYEQYF
TGTGCCAGCAGCCCGGACAGGGATCATTCCTACGAGCAGTACTTC
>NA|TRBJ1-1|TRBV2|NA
CASSSTGSNTEAFF
TGTGCCAGCAGTAGCACAGGGTCGAACACTGAAGCTTTCTTT
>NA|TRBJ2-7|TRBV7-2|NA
CASSPGLHEQYF
TGTGCCAGCAGCCCCGGACTCCACGAGCAGTACTTC
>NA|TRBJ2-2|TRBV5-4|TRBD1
CASSSQGGHTGELFF
TGTGCCAGCAGCTCACAGGGGGGCCACACCGGGGAGCTGTTTTTT
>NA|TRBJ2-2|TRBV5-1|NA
CASSLSGAGTGELFF
TGCGCCAGCAGCTTGTCAGGGGCCGGAACCGGGGAGCTGTTTTTT
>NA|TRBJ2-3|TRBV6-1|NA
CASTSGGRTDTQYF
TGTGCCAGCACCTCGGGGGGCCGTACAGATACGCAGTATTTT
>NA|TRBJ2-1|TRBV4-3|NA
CASSQDPPGYDTSYNEQFF
TGCGCCAGCAGCCAAGATCCCCCAGGGTACGATACCTCCTACAATGAGCAGTTCTTC
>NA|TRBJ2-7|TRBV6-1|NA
CASSEQGSRGQYF
TGTGCCAGCAGTGAACAAGGGTCACGGGGGCAGTACTTC
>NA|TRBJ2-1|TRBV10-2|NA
CASSGTATGEQFF
TGCGCCAGCAGTGGGACCGCCACGGGGGAGCAGTTCTTC
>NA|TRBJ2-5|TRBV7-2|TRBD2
CASSPQGGETQYF
TGTGCCAGCAGCCCTCAGGGAGGGGAGACCCAGTACTTC
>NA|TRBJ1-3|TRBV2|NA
CASSWTVTGNTIYF
TGTGCCAGCAGCTGGACTGTGACTGGAAACACCATATATTTT
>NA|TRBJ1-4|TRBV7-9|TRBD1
CASSTGQGNEKLFF
TGTGCCAGCAGCACTGGACAGGGGAATGAAAAACTGTTTTTT
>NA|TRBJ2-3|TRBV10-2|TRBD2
CASSERGRGGGEDTQYF
TGCGCCAGCAGTGAAAGAGGGCGGGGGGGCGGGGAAGATACGCAGTATTTT
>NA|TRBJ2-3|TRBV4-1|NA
CASSQEAGGGGGDTQYF
TGCGCCAGCAGCCAAGAGGCAGGGGGCGGGGGTGGGGATACGCAGTATTTT
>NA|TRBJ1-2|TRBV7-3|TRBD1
CASSLTKDRAAYTF
TGTGCCAGCAGCTTAACTAAGGACAGGGCCGCCTACACCTTC
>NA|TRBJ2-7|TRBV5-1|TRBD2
CASSPSGLAGPPSSYEQYF
TGCGCCAGCAGCCCATCGGGACTAGCGGGACCACCCAGCTCCTACGAGCAGTACTTC
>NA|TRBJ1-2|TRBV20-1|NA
CSAATGFGYTF
TGCAGTGCTGCTACAGGGTTTGGCTACACCTTC
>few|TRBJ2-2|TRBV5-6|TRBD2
CASSPGLAGGTGELFF
TGTGCCAGCAGCCCAGGGTTAGCGGGAGGTACCGGGGAGCTGTTTTTT
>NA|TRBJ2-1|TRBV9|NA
CASSEPSAVYSYNEQFF
TGTGCCAGCAGCGAGCCCTCGGCGGTTTACTCCTACAATGAGCAGTTCTTC
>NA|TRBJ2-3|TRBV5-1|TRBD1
CASSLVDRVGTDTQYF
TGCGCCAGCAGCTTGGTGGACAGGGTGGGAACAGATACGCAGTATTTT
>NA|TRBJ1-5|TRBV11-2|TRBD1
CASSVLPGQEPQHF
TGTGCCAGCAGCGTCCTTCCCGGACAGGAGCCCCAGCATTTT
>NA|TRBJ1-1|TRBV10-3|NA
CAISTSGGEHTEAFF
TGTGCCATCAGTACCTCGGGTGGAGAACATACTGAAGCTTTCTTT
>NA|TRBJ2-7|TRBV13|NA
CASSLGGRGREQYF
TGTGCCAGCAGCTTAGGGGGGAGAGGGCGGGAGCAGTACTTC
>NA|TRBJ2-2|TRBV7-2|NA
CASSPELNTGELFF
TGTGCCAGCAGCCCCGAACTGAACACCGGGGAGCTGTTTTTT
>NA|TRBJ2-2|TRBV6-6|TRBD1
CASSLTGALDTGELFF
TGTGCCAGCAGCCTTACAGGGGCCCTCGACACCGGGGAGCTGTTTTTT
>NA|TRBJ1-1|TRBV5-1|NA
CASSPGGGLRNTEAFF
TGCGCCAGCAGCCCGGGGGGGGGCCTCAGGAACACTGAAGCTTTCTTT
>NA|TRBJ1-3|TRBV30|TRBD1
CAWSRTGAGNTIYF
TGTGCCTGGAGTAGAACAGGGGCTGGAAACACCATATATTTT
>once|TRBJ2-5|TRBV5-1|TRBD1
CASSLAGQGAETQYF
TGCGCCAGCAGCTTGGCCGGTCAGGGGGCAGAGACCCAGTACTTC
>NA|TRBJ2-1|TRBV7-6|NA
CASSQGWRTASYNEQFF
TGTGCCAGCAGCCAGGGCTGGCGGACAGCCTCCTACAATGAGCAGTTCTTC
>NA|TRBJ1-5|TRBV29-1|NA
CSVELGRNQPQHF
TGCAGCGTTGAATTGGGGCGCAATCAGCCCCAGCATTTT
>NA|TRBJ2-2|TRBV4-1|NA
CASSQVRGATGELFF
TGCGCCAGCAGCCAAGTTCGGGGGGCCACCGGGGAGCTGTTTTTT
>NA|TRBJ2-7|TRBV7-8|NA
CASSKPTGEFAYYEQYF
TGTGCCAGCAGCAAACCGACTGGGGAGTTCGCCTACTACGAGCAGTACTTC
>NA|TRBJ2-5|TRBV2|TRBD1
CASSVGTAYQETQYF
TGTGCCAGCAGTGTCGGGACAGCGTACCAAGAGACCCAGTACTTC
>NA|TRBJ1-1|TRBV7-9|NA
CASTRGETYMNTEAFF
TGTGCCAGCACCCGGGGGGAGACTTACATGAACACTGAAGCTTTCTTT
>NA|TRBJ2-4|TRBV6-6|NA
CASSVREADIQYF
TGTGCCAGCAGTGTTAGGGAGGCGGACATTCAGTACTTC
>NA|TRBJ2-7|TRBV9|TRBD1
CASSVGGQGTGEQYF
TGTGCCAGCAGCGTAGGGGGACAGGGGACGGGGGAGCAGTACTTC
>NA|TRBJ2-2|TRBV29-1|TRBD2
CSVVRLAENTGELFF
TGCAGCGTTGTCAGACTAGCGGAAAACACCGGGGAGCTGTTTTTT
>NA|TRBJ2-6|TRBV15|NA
CATSTNRVSGANVLTF
TGTGCCACCAGCACCAACAGGGTCTCTGGGGCCAACGTCCTGACTTTC
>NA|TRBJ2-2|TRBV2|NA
CASSGARATNTGELFF
TGTGCCAGCAGTGGTGCCAGGGCTACGAACACCGGGGAGCTGTTTTTT